The entry below describes one T cell receptor beta chain. The source of the sample is a study of T cell changes during pregnancy in multiple sclerosis. The repertoire was sequenced with immunoSEQ multiplex PCR; TCRdb's copy has only in-frame clones and lacks some. This table holds fewer than 35,000 clones, 90% found once. Germline values: CDR1 MNHNY, CDR2 SVGAGI (reference sequence). This CDR3 has 16 amino acids. Trimming pared 2 bases from V and 4 bases from J, leaving 15 bases between. This receptor was identified in a female donor in good health, enrolled as a control in a pregnancy study. This specimen consisted of CD4+ T cells from peripheral blood mononuclear cells, obtained in the third trimester of pregnancy. The rearrangement links TRBV6-6 to TRBJ1-5; no firm D call. The CDR3 nucleotides are TGTGCCAGCAGTTACGTCTCCGCAGCGGGAAATCAGCCCCAGCATTTT. Translating it yields CASSYVSAAGNQPQHF.